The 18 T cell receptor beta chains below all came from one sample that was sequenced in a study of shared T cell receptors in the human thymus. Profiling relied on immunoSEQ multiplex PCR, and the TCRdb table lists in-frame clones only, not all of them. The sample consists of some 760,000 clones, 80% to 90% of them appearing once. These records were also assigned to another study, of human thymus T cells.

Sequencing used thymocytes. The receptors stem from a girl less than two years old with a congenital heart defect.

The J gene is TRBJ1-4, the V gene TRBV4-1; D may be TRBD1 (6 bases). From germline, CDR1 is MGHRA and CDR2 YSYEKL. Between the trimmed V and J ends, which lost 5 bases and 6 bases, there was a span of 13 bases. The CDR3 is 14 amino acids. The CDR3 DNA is TGCGCCAGCAGCTTAAACCACAGGGATGAAAAACTGTTTTTT. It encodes CASSLNHRDEKLFF.

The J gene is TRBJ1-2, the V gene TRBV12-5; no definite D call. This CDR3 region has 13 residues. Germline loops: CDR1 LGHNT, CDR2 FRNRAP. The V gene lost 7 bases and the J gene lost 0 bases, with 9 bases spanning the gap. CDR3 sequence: CASASGTNYGYTF. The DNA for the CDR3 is TGTGCTAGTGCCTCCGGGACTAACTATGGCTACACCTTC.

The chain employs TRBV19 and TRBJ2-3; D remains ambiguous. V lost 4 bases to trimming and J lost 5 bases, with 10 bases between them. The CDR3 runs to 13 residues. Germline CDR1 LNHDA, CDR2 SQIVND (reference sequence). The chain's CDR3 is CASSRQVQDTQYF. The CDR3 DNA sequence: TGTGCCAGTAGTAGGCAGGTCCAAGATACGCAGTATTTT. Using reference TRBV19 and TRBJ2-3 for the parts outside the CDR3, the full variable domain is DGGITQSPKYLFRKEGQNVTLSCEQNLNHDAMYWYRQDPGQGLRLIYYSQIVNDFQKGDIAEGYSVSREKKESFPLTVTSAQKNPTAFYLCASSRQVQDTQYFGPGTRLTVL.

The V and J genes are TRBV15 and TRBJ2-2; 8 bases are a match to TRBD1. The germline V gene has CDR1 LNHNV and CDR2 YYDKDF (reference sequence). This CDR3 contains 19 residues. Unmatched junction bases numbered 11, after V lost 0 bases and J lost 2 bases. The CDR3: CATSRDLPGQVFNTGELFF. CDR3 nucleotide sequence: TGTGCCACCAGCAGAGATCTCCCGGGACAGGTTTTTAACACCGGGGAGCTGTTTTTT.

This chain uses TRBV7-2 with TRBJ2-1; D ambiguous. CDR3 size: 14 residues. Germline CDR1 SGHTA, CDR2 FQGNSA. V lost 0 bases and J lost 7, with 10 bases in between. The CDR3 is CASSLAKRVNEQFF. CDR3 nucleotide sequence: TGTGCCAGCAGCTTAGCGAAGCGAGTGAATGAGCAGTTCTTC.

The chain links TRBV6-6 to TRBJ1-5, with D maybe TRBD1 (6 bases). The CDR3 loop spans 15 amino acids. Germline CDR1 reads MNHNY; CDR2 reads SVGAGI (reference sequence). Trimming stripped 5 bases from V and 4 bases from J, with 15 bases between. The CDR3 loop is CASSGDNDENQPQHF. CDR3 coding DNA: TGTGCCAGCAGTGGGGACAACGATGAAAATCAGCCCCAGCATTTT.

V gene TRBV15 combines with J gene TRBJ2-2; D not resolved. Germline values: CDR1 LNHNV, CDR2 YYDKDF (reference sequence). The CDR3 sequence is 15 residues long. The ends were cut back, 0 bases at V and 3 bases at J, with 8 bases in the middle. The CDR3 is CATSRDSLYTGELFF. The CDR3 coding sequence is TGTGCCACCAGCAGAGATTCACTCTACACCGGGGAGCTGTTTTTT.

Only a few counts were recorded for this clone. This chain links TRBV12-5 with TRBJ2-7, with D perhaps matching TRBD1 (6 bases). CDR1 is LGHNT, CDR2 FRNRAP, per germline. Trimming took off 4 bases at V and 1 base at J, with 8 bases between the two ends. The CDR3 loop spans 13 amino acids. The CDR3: CASGSDRSYEQYF. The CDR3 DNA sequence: TGTGCTAGTGGTTCGGACAGATCCTACGAGCAGTACTTC.

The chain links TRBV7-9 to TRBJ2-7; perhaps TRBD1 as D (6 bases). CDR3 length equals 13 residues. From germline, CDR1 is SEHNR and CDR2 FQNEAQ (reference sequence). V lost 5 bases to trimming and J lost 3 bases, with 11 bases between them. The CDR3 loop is CASSGHRVYEQYF. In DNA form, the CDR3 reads TGTGCCAGCAGCGGACACAGGGTCTACGAGCAGTACTTC.

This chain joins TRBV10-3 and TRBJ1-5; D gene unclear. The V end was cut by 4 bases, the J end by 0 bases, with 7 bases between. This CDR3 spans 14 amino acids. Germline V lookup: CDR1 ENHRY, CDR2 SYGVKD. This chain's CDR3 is CAISAVYSNQPQHF. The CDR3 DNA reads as TGTGCCATCAGTGCCGTTTATAGCAATCAGCCCCAGCATTTT.

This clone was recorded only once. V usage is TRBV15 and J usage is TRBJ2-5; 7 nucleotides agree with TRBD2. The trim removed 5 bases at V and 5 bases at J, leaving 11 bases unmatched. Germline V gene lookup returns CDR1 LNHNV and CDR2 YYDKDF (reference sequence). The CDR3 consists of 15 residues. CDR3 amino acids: CATSPVGGTGETQYF. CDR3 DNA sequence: TGTGCCACCAGCCCAGTGGGGGGGACGGGCGAGACCCAGTACTTC.

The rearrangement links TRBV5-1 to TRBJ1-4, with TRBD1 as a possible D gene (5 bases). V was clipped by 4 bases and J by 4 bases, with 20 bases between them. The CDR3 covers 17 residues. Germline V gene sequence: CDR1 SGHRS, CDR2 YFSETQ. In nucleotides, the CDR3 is TGCGCCAGCAGCCCGGGACCGGGGTGGGGGGTTAATGAAAAACTGTTTTTT. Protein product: CASSPGPGWGVNEKLFF.

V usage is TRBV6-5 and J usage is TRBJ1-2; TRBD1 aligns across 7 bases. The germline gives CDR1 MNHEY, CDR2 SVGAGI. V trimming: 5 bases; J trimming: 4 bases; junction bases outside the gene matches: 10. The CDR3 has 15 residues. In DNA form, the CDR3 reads TGTGCCAGCAGTACCACGGGACAGACCGCCTATGGCTACACCTTC. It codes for CASSTTGQTAYGYTF.

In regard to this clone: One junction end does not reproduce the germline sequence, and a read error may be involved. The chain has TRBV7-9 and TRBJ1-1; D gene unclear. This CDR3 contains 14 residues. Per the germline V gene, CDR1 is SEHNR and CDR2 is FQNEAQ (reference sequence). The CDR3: CAGSLVQSNTEAFF. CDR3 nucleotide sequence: TGTGCCGGCAGCTTAGTACAGTCGAACACTGAAGCTTTCTTT.

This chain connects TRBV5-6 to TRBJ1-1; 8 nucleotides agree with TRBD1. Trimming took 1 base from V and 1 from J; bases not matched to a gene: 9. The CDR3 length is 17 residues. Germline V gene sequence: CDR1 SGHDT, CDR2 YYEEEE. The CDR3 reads CASSLMRYRGKNTEAFF. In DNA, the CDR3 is TGTGCCAGCAGCTTGATGCGGTACAGGGGGAAGAACACTGAAGCTTTCTTT.

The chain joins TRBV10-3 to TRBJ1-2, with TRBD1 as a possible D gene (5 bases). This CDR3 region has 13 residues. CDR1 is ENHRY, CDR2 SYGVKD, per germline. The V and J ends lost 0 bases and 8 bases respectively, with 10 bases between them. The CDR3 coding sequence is TGTGCCATCAGTGAGTCGACAGTATCCGGCTACACCTTC. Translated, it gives CAISESTVSGYTF.

This CDR3 reads CASSLDARGRELFF. The CDR3 DNA reads TGTGCCAGCAGCTTAGACGCGCGGGGCCGGGAGCTGTTTTTT. The V call is TRBV7-9, the J call TRBJ2-2, with D possibly being TRBD2 (6 bases). From germline, CDR1 is SEHNR and CDR2 FQNEAQ (reference sequence). The V end lost 1 base, the J end lost 9 bases, and 12 bases lay between the germline ends. This CDR3 comprises 14 residues.

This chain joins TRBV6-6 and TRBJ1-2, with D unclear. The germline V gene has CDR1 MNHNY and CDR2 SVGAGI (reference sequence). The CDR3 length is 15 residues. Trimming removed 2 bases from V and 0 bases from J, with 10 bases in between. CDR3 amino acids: CASSYAAETNYGYTF. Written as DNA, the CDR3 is TGTGCCAGCAGTTACGCGGCGGAGACTAACTATGGCTACACCTTC.